This TCR beta chain emerged from a study of blood T cell repertoires in COVID-19. Study background: The United States, Italy and Spain were the sources of the acute and convalescent COVID-19 samples.

The germline CDR1 and CDR2 sequences are MNHEY and SMNVEV (reference sequence). V lost 4 bases, J lost 6 bases, and 12 bases lay in between. CDR3 length: 14 residues. In the authors' workflow: Amplification with reference gene primers provided the estimates of nucleated cell counts. Using immunoSEQ multiplex PCR, the repertoire was profiled, and TCRdb retains in-frame clones only, with some absent. The D gene and trimming were derived from the DNA, and the V and J assignments and clone size from that table. The table has about 91,000 clones, around 88% seen once. The sample was peripheral blood. The receptor was derived from a woman in her seventies with acute or convalescent COVID-19. V and J are TRBV27 and TRBJ2-2; no firm D call. The CDR3 region is CASSWARQAGELFF. CDR3 DNA sequence: TGTGCCAGCAGTTGGGCTCGTCAGGCCGGGGAGCTGTTTTTT.